The 3 T cell receptor beta chains in this list originate from one sample, sequenced in a study of T cells in localized non-small cell lung cancer. This table comes from immunoSEQ multiplex PCR, and its TCRdb copy is limited to in-frame clones, with some not included. The sample consists of 5,500 to 7,500 clones, roughly 90% of them appearing once. Sequenced material: peripheral blood, taken before any cancer treatment. The source of these receptors is a male donor at least 60 years old with stage I lung adenocarcinoma.

The chain combines TRBV5-1 with TRBJ1-3; no reliable D call. Trimming stripped 3 bases from V and 0 bases from J, with 16 bases between. Germline values: CDR1 SGHRS, CDR2 YFSETQ. CDR3 length: 17 amino acids. CDR3 amino acids: CASSSEQFDNSGNTIYF. The DNA of the CDR3 is TGCGCCAGCAGCTCCGAACAGTTCGACAACTCTGGAAACACCATATATTTT.

The V gene is TRBV2, the J gene TRBJ1-3; 11 positions agree with TRBD1. Per germline, CDR1 SNHLY and CDR2 FYNNEI. There are 15 residues in the CDR3. J was trimmed by 5 bases and V by 1 base; bases with no gene match: 1. In DNA, the CDR3 is TGTGCCAGCAGTGAAGGGGACAGGGGGAGAAACACCATATATTTT. Translated: CASSEGDRGRNTIYF.

V and J are TRBV7-9 and TRBJ2-5; tentative D call: TRBD2 (7 bases). V lost 6 bases, J lost 5 bases, and 13 bases lay in between. Germline values: CDR1 SEHNR, CDR2 FQNEAQ (reference sequence). The CDR3 is made up of 13 amino acids. This chain's CDR3 is CASRRGGSETQYF. CDR3 bases: TGTGCCAGCAGGAGGGGGGGCTCGGAGACCCAGTACTTC.